The 29 T cell receptor beta chains below were found in one sample sequenced in a study of T cell clusters in autoimmune cytopenias. Each sample's input was approximately 0.25 ug genomic DNA, 30,000 to 45,000 genome equivalents. TRB rearrangements were amplified by touch-down multiplex PCR with mixed TRB-A/B primers. TCRdb reworked the multiplex PCR reads into one entry per CDR3 protein, no DNA. The sample table sets out roughly 4,000 distinct CDR3 sequences. The specimen sequenced was peripheral blood. The receptor set was obtained from a human donor with an autoimmune cytopenia or autoimmune hepatitis (not recorded which).

Measured by frequency, this clonotype is medium-sized. The chain has TRBV19 and TRBJ1-1; there is no DNA to check the TCRdb D call of TRBD1. The CDR3 is made up of 15 amino acids. In germline, CDR1 is LNHDA, CDR2 SQIVND (reference sequence). The CDR3 region is CASSPGRGPGTEAFF. Drawing the rest from reference TRBV19 and TRBJ1-1, the complete variable domain is DGGITQSPKYLFRKEGQNVTLSCEQNLNHDAMYWYRQDPGQGLRLIYYSQIVNDFQKGDIAEGYSVSREKKESFPLTVTSAQKNPTAFYLCASSPGRGPGTEAFFGQGTRLTVV.

The J gene is TRBJ2-3, the V gene TRBV5-4; TCRdb lists TRBD2, though no DNA is available to test this call. Germline CDR1 is SGHNT and CDR2 is YYREEE (reference sequence). The CDR3 has 15 amino acids. The CDR3 spells CASSLVLAGADTQYF.

The gene calls are TRBV10-3 and TRBJ2-2; with no DNA, the TCRdb D assignment of TRBD1 cannot be verified. The CDR3 covers 15 residues. Per germline, CDR1 ENHRY and CDR2 SYGVKD. CDR3 region: CAISESSGWRGELFF.

The V and J genes are TRBV4-3 and TRBJ1-1; TCRdb's D call of TRBD1 is untestable without DNA. The germline gives CDR1 LGHNA, CDR2 YSLEER. This CDR3 region has 13 residues. The CDR3 region is CASQAQGGTEAFF.

The rearrangement links TRBV5-1 to TRBJ1-1; TCRdb's D call, TRBD1, is unchecked because there is no DNA. Germline CDR1 SGHRS, CDR2 YFSETQ. This CDR3 spans 14 amino acids. The CDR3: CASSPTGRGTEAFF.

Its frequency marks this clonotype as medium-sized. The chain recombines TRBV19 with TRBJ1-2; the TCRdb call, TRBD1, lacks DNA for checking. Germline V gene sequence: CDR1 LNHDA, CDR2 SQIVND (reference sequence). The CDR3 is 13 residues long. The CDR3 here is CASSMVTGWGYTF.

This clonotype is identified as medium-sized from frequency. The chain carries TRBV6-5 and TRBJ1-2. Germline V gene data show CDR1 as MNHEY and CDR2 as SVGAGI. The CDR3 contains 13 residues. CDR3 region: CASSYSQGYGYTF.

The chain has TRBV13 and TRBJ2-7; no DNA is available, so the TRBD1 call from TCRdb remains unchecked. This CDR3 is built from 13 residues. Germline CDR1 and CDR2: PRHDT and FYEKMQ (reference sequence). The CDR3 here is CASRPGQGDEQYF.

The rearrangement uses TRBV28 and TRBJ1-6; the TRBD1 assignment by TCRdb is unverifiable without DNA. In germline, CDR1 is MDHEN, CDR2 SYDVKM. This CDR3 comprises 17 residues. This chain's CDR3 is CASSLRGSQGNNSPLHF.

In terms of frequency, this clonotype is medium-sized. The CDR3 here is CASSVEGQGPYEQYF. This chain connects TRBV27 to TRBJ2-7; TCRdb gives TRBD1 as the D gene, but with no DNA this cannot be confirmed. There are 15 residues in the CDR3. Germline V CDR1 and CDR2: MNHEY, SMNVEV (reference sequence).

This clonotype is medium-sized by frequency. This chain uses TRBV6-1 with TRBJ2-1; the D call of TRBD2 rests on TCRdb alone, since no DNA is present to check it. CDR1 is MNHNS and CDR2 is SASEGT in the germline V gene. The CDR3 has 15 amino acids. CDR3 in amino acids: CASSGTSGGANEQFF.

In terms of frequency, this clonotype is medium-sized. The chain recombines TRBV19 with TRBJ2-2; TCRdb's D call of TRBD2 is untestable without DNA. Germline CDR1 reads LNHDA; CDR2 reads SQIVND (reference sequence). This CDR3 comprises 17 residues. CDR3 in amino acids: CASSLSRQRGGLGELFF.

Its frequency marks this clonotype as medium-sized. V gene TRBV18 combines with J gene TRBJ1-5; TCRdb names TRBD1, which stays unverified in the absence of DNA. The CDR3 length is 15 residues. Germline CDR1 KGHSH, CDR2 LQKENI. CDR3 protein: CASSQATGLDQPQHF.

This clonotype counts as medium-sized by frequency. The chain employs TRBV6-6 and TRBJ1-1; the TCRdb call, TRBD1, lacks DNA for checking. This CDR3 spans 15 amino acids. Germline V CDR1 and CDR2: MNHNY, SVGAGI (reference sequence). This CDR3 is CASSGTRGLSTEAFF.

Considering frequency, this clonotype is medium-sized (0.01 to 0.1%). The chain uses TRBV6-5 and TRBJ2-3; with no DNA, the TCRdb D assignment of TRBD2 cannot be verified. Germline V gene sequence: CDR1 MNHEY, CDR2 SVGAGI. The length of the CDR3 is 13 residues. The CDR3 sequence: CASRTEGTDTQYF.

The chain joins TRBV7-2 to TRBJ2-1; TCRdb's assignment of TRBD1 cannot be checked, as there is no DNA. The CDR3 sequence is 14 residues long. The germline V gene has CDR1 SGHTA and CDR2 FQGNSA. The CDR3 spells CASSLGTFYNEQFF.

This clonotype is medium-sized (0.01 to 0.1%) by frequency. The chain is built from TRBV29-1 and TRBJ1-1; TCRdb picks TRBD1, but there is no DNA to check that call. CDR3 length: 13 amino acids. Per germline, CDR1 SQVTM and CDR2 ANQGSEA. The CDR3 loop reads CSSERGSSSEAFF.

The chain is built from TRBV5-4 and TRBJ2-1; TCRdb's D gene call, TRBD2, goes unchecked for lack of DNA. The CDR3 spans 16 residues. The germline V gene encodes CDR1 SGHNT and CDR2 YYREEE (reference sequence). CDR3 in amino acids: CASTPAGGGVYNEQFF.

This clonotype shows up as medium-sized (0.01 to 0.1%) by frequency. This rearrangement joins TRBV7-6 to TRBJ2-3. CDR3 length: 14 amino acids. Germline V CDR1 and CDR2: SGHVS, FNYEAQ. CDR3 residues: CASSLGHDTDTQYF.

This clonotype is medium-sized (0.01 to 0.1%) by frequency. This chain links TRBV6-5 with TRBJ1-3; TCRdb names TRBD1, which stays unverified in the absence of DNA. This CDR3 spans 11 amino acids. CDR1 is MNHEY, CDR2 SVGAGI, per germline. CDR3 region: CATRGRNTIYF.

This chain connects TRBV28 to TRBJ1-5. The CDR3 covers 14 residues. CDR1 and CDR2 from the germline V gene are MDHEN and SYDVKM. The CDR3 sequence is CASSPQNSNQPQHF.

The chain combines TRBV27 with TRBJ2-6; checking the TCRdb D call of TRBD2 is not possible without DNA. The CDR3 consists of 17 residues. Germline assignment: CDR1 MNHEY and CDR2 SMNVEV (reference sequence). The CDR3 sequence: CASSPGLAGAWANVLTF.

This clonotype is deemed medium-sized by its frequency. The chain combines TRBV6-2 or TRBV6-3 with TRBJ2-7; TCRdb calls TRBD1, which cannot be checked without DNA. This CDR3 spans 13 amino acids. Germline lookup yields CDR1 MNHEY and CDR2 SVGEGT. The CDR3 loop reads CASRSGGTYEQYF.

The chain recombines TRBV4-3 with TRBJ2-7; TCRdb proposes TRBD1, but this gene call is untestable without DNA. CDR1 is LGHNA and CDR2 is YSLEER in the germline V gene. The CDR3 contains 14 residues. Here the CDR3 reads CASSPGQGLNEQYF.

Considering frequency, this clonotype is medium-sized. The chain has TRBV19 and TRBJ2-7; no DNA is available, so the TRBD1 call from TCRdb remains unchecked. CDR3 size: 13 residues. In germline, CDR1 is LNHDA, CDR2 SQIVND (reference sequence). CDR3 in amino acids: CASRRGQTYEQYF.

The chain has TRBV6-5 and TRBJ1-5; TCRdb outputs TRBD1, but without DNA this stays unchecked. The CDR3 loop spans 14 amino acids. Germline loops: CDR1 MNHEY, CDR2 SVGAGI. CDR3: CAGKNSGTDQPQHF.

V gene TRBV6-6 combines with J gene TRBJ1-3. Germline lookup yields CDR1 MNHNY and CDR2 SVGAGI (reference sequence). This CDR3 has 16 residues. The CDR3: CASSYSRLTGGNTIYF.

Frequency places this clonotype as medium-sized. J is TRBJ1-2 and V is TRBV27; checking the TCRdb D call of TRBD1 is not possible without DNA. The CDR3 has 16 residues. Germline V gives CDR1 MNHEY, CDR2 SMNVEV (reference sequence). The CDR3 sequence: CASSLRTGYPSYGYTF.

In terms of frequency, this clonotype is medium-sized. The J gene is TRBJ2-1, the V gene TRBV10-3. The CDR3 sequence is 13 residues long. Per germline, CDR1 ENHRY and CDR2 SYGVKD. CDR3 sequence reads: CAISAEENNEQFF.